The source of this T cell receptor beta chain is a study of blood T cell repertoires in COVID-19. On the study more broadly: Some COVID-19 samples were acute and others convalescent; all came from the United States, Italy and Spain.

The data were produced by immunoSEQ multiplex PCR, yet TCRdb's version contains in-frame clones alone and is incomplete. Of around 22,000 clones in the sample, approximately 92% were seen once. Trimming took 2 bases from V and 0 from J, leaving 7 bases between them. CDR1 is LGHDT, CDR2 YNNKEL, per germline (reference sequence). The CDR3 totals 14 residues. The chain employs TRBV3-1 (or the pseudogene TRBV3-2) and TRBJ1-1, with a weak D call TRBD1 (5 bases). This clonotype was sampled from a woman aged 70-85 years with active COVID-19. Source material: peripheral blood. CDR3 region: CASSQNRMNTEAFF. The CDR3 coding sequence is TGTGCCAGCAGCCAAAACAGGATGAACACTGAAGCTTTCTTT.